The 21 T cell receptor beta chains below all came from one sample that was sequenced in a study of circulating and synovial CD4+ cells in juvenile arthritis (dated by TCRdb to between 2013 and 2015). Library preparation employed the immunoSEQ multiplex PCR assay. What TCRdb holds here is the immuneACCESS table cut down to in-frame rearrangements. Part of the clones is not present; checked against another copy, under half of the missing clones reflect an unresolved V gene, and the others are unexplained. Across this sample there are around 31,000 clones, with nearly 97% seen only once. The ten largest clones take up 0.15% to 0.2% of the sample. The material sequenced was CD4+ T cells from blood. These receptors originate from a human donor with juvenile idiopathic arthritis.

The chain couples TRBV2 to TRBJ2-3; D is unresolved. Germline CDR1 SNHLY, CDR2 FYNNEI. CDR3 size: 11 residues. The V and J ends lost 8 bases and 4 bases respectively, with 7 bases between them. The CDR3 is CASYAADTQYF. The CDR3, as DNA: TGTGCCAGCTACGCGGCAGATACGCAGTATTTT.

The chain joins TRBV9 to TRBJ2-7; perhaps TRBD1 as D (5 bases). V dropped 4 bases and J dropped 2 bases, with 28 bases sitting between them. The germline V gene encodes CDR1 SGDLS and CDR2 YYNGEE. This CDR3 is built from 19 residues. In DNA, the CDR3 is TGTGCCAGCAGCCCACGGGCGTCCCCGACAGATTCCTTGGCCTACGAGCAGTACTTC. Its translation: CASSPRASPTDSLAYEQYF.

The chain links TRBV6-4 to TRBJ1-1; no clear D gene. From germline, CDR1 is MRHNA and CDR2 SNTAGT. V lost 2 bases and J lost 3, with 4 bases in between. The CDR3 spans 12 residues. CDR3 region: CASSDSYTEAFF. In DNA, the CDR3 is TGTGCCAGCAGTGACAGCTACACTGAAGCTTTCTTT.

V and J are TRBV7-9 and TRBJ2-7; no reliable D call. This CDR3 contains 13 residues. Germline V gives CDR1 SEHNR, CDR2 FQNEAQ (reference sequence). V was cut by 3 bases and J by 2 bases, with 8 bases left in between. The CDR3 DNA reads as TGTGCCAGCAGCTTCTCAGGTCCCTACGAGCAGTACTTC. Translation: CASSFSGPYEQYF.

This chain uses TRBV5-4 with TRBJ2-1, with 9 bases that match TRBD1. This CDR3 spans 17 amino acids. The germline V gene has CDR1 SGHNT and CDR2 YYREEE (reference sequence). V dropped 4 bases and J dropped 0; count of bases not matched to a gene: 8. The CDR3 sequence is CASSNPTGGSSYNEQFF. CDR3 coding DNA: TGTGCCAGCAGCAATCCCACAGGGGGCAGCTCCTACAATGAGCAGTTCTTC.

As regards this clone: Additional DNA sequences in this sample encode the identical CDR3. This chain links TRBV5-6 with TRBJ2-7, with D unresolved. The CDR3 is made up of 13 amino acids. Per the germline V gene, CDR1 is SGHDT and CDR2 is YYEEEE. The V and J ends lost 4 bases and 4 bases respectively, with 12 bases between them. CDR3 residues: CASSPPSGYEQYF. The CDR3 DNA is TGTGCCAGCAGCCCCCCCTCCGGGTACGAGCAGTACTTC.

This chain joins TRBV28 and TRBJ1-1, with TRBD1 matching over 7 bases. CDR3 length: 13 amino acids. J lost 9 bases, V lost 7 bases, and 11 bases had no gene match. Looked up from germline, CDR1 is MDHEN and CDR2 is SYDVKM. DNA for the CDR3: TGTGCCAGCACCAAAGGGACAGACCCGAAAGCTTTCTTT. Protein sequence: CASTKGTDPKAFF.

V is TRBV7-9 and J is TRBJ1-1; TRBD1 matches at 10 bases. Germline CDR1 SEHNR, CDR2 FQNEAQ (reference sequence). This CDR3 has 15 residues. V lost 5 bases to trimming and J lost 4 bases; unmatched junction nucleotides: 7. The chain's CDR3 is CASSQSGTGATEAFF. DNA for the CDR3: TGTGCCAGCAGCCAAAGCGGGACAGGGGCCACTGAAGCTTTCTTT.

The chain combines TRBV5-8 with TRBJ1-1; D remains unclear. Trimming stripped 2 bases from V and 0 bases from J, with 5 bases between. From germline, CDR1 is SGHTS and CDR2 YDEGEE. This CDR3 has 13 amino acids. The CDR3 here is CASSFLVNTEAFF. In DNA form, the CDR3 reads TGTGCCAGCAGCTTTCTTGTGAACACTGAAGCTTTCTTT.

The chain is built from TRBV5-1 and TRBJ1-5; weak D call: TRBD1 (5 bases). The V end was cut by 0 bases, the J end by 3 bases, with 7 bases between. The CDR3 runs 14 residues. Germline V CDR1 and CDR2: SGHRS, YFSETQ. The CDR3 sequence: CASSLGQPNQPQHF. The CDR3, as DNA: TGCGCCAGCAGCTTGGGACAGCCCAATCAGCCCCAGCATTTT. Filled out from reference TRBV5-1 and TRBJ1-5, the complete variable domain reads KAGVTQTPRYLIKTRGQQVTLSCSPISGHRSVSWYQQTPGQGLQFLFEYFSETQRNKGNFPGRFSGRQFSNSRSEMNVSTLELGDSALYLCASSLGQPNQPQHFGDGTRLSIL.

The chain carries TRBV4-1 and TRBJ2-2; D remains unclear. This CDR3 has 13 residues. Germline-derived CDR1 and CDR2 are MGHRA and YSYEKL. Trimming stripped 8 bases from V and 2 bases from J, with 9 bases between. The chain's CDR3 is CASEERNTGELFF. The CDR3 DNA is TGCGCCAGCGAGGAACGAAACACCGGGGAGCTGTTTTTT.

The rearrangement uses TRBV9 and TRBJ1-2, with TRBD1 matching over 9 bases. With V trimmed by 0 bases and J by 5 bases, 5 bases remained unmatched. This CDR3 has 15 amino acids. Per the germline V gene, CDR1 is SGDLS and CDR2 is YYNGEE. This CDR3 reads CASSVDRGLLYGYTF. DNA of the CDR3: TGTGCCAGCAGCGTAGACAGGGGGCTTTTATATGGCTACACCTTC.

The chain joins TRBV30 to TRBJ2-1; possibly TRBD2 for D (6 bases). Germline V gene sequence: CDR1 GTSNPN, CDR2 SVGIG (reference sequence). This CDR3 is 16 amino acids long. V shed 2 bases and J shed 7 bases, with 21 bases lying between them. CDR3: CAWSLTRVFIGNEQFF. The CDR3, as DNA: TGTGCCTGGAGTCTGACTAGGGTATTTATAGGTAATGAGCAGTTCTTC.

The V call is TRBV5-1, the J call TRBJ1-1; the D is unclear. V shed 0 bases and J shed 3 bases, with 12 bases lying between them. Germline CDR1 and CDR2: SGHRS and YFSETQ. This CDR3 has 15 residues. In DNA, the CDR3 is TGCGCCAGCAGCTTGGGGGCTGCGGGGTACACTGAAGCTTTCTTT. Translated, it gives CASSLGAAGYTEAFF. The full variable domain, in which reference TRBV5-1 and TRBJ1-1 provide the parts outside the CDR3, is KAGVTQTPRYLIKTRGQQVTLSCSPISGHRSVSWYQQTPGQGLQFLFEYFSETQRNKGNFPGRFSGRQFSNSRSEMNVSTLELGDSALYLCASSLGAAGYTEAFFGQGTRLTVV.

This clone showed up just a few times. The chain couples TRBV18 to TRBJ1-3; D is uncertain. Trimming cost V 1 base and J 4 bases, with 14 bases left between them. Germline loops: CDR1 KGHSH, CDR2 LQKENI. This CDR3 has 16 amino acids. The CDR3 spells CASSPRSQQSGNTIYF. CDR3 DNA sequence: TGTGCCAGCTCACCACGGTCGCAACAGTCAGGAAACACCATATATTTT. The full variable domain, completed using reference TRBV18 and TRBJ1-3, is NAGVMQNPRHLVRRRGQEARLRCSPMKGHSHVYWYRQLPEEGLKFMVYLQKENIIDESGMPKERFSAEFPKEGPSILRIQQVVRGDSAAYFCASSPRSQQSGNTIYFGEGSWLTVV.

This chain uses TRBV7-9 with TRBJ1-3; D uncertain. V was pared by 5 bases and J by 5 bases, with 13 bases between. CDR1 and CDR2 from the germline V gene are SEHNR and FQNEAQ (reference sequence). The CDR3 runs to 14 residues. The CDR3 loop reads CASSPGSSRNTIYF. CDR3 DNA sequence: TGTGCCAGCAGCCCGGGTAGCAGCCGAAACACCATATATTTT.

This clone was recorded once. The gene calls are TRBV28 and TRBJ1-6, with D possibly TRBD1 on 5 matching bases. The CDR3 sequence is 14 residues long. In germline, CDR1 is MDHEN, CDR2 SYDVKM. The V end was cut by 7 bases, the J end by 7 bases, with 14 bases between. The chain's CDR3 is CASTPRGGNSPLHF. CDR3 in DNA: TGTGCCAGCACCCCCCGCGGGGGGAATTCACCCCTCCACTTT.

This clone was seen just once. The rearrangement joins TRBV19 to TRBJ2-1; a possible D gene is TRBD2 (6 bases). The germline CDR1 and CDR2 sequences are LNHDA and SQIVND (reference sequence). Trimming stripped 7 bases from V and 6 bases from J, with 19 bases between. This CDR3 is 15 amino acids long. CDR3 nucleotide sequence: TGTGCCAGTACCTCGGGGGTTAGCTTTTTCAATGAGCAGTTCTTC. Translating gives CASTSGVSFFNEQFF.

The genes are TRBV2 and TRBJ2-3, with 7 bases matching TRBD1. Per germline, CDR1 SNHLY and CDR2 FYNNEI. J lost 0 bases, V lost 6 bases, and 9 bases had no gene match. The CDR3 has 16 residues. The CDR3 nucleotides read TGTGCCAGCAGGCGAGACAGGGTCTGGAGCACAGATACGCAGTATTTT. Translating it yields CASRRDRVWSTDTQYF.

The chain has TRBV30 and TRBJ1-2; D remains unclear. V was shortened by 0 bases and J by 10 bases, with 15 bases between the two germline ends. The CDR3 length is 13 residues. Germline CDR1 and CDR2: GTSNPN and SVGIG (reference sequence). The CDR3 DNA is TGTGCCTGGAGTGTACCTTCCGTGCGGGACTACACCTTC. It codes for CAWSVPSVRDYTF.

V is TRBV5-6 and J is TRBJ2-5, with D perhaps matching TRBD1 (6 bases). The CDR3 consists of 13 residues. Trimming removed 4 bases from V and 2 bases from J, with 9 bases in between. The germline gives CDR1 SGHDT, CDR2 YYEEEE. The CDR3 reads CASSIQGQETQYF. Written as DNA, the CDR3 is TGTGCCAGCAGCATACAGGGACAAGAGACCCAGTACTTC. The whole variable domain, remainder taken from reference TRBV5-6 and TRBJ2-5, is DAGVTQSPTHLIKTRGQQVTLRCSPKSGHDTVSWYQQALGQGPQFIFQYYEEEERQRGNFPDRFSGHQFPNYSSELNVNALLLGDSALYLCASSIQGQETQYFGPGTRLLVL.